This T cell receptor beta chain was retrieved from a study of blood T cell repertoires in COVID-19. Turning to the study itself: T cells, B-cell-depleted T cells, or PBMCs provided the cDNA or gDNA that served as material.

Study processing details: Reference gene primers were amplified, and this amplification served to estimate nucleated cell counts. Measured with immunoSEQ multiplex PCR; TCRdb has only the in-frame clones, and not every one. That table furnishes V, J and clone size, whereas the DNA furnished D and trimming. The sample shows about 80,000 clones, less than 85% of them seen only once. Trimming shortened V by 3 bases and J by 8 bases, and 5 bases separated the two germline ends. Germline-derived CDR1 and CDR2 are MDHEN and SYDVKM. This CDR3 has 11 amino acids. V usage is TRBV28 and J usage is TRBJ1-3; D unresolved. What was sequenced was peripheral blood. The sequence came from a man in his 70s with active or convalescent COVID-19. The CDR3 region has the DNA TGTGCCAGCAGTTTGCGGGACACCATATATTTT. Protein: CASSLRDTIYF. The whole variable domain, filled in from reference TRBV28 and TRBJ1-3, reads DVKVTQSSRYLVKRTGEKVFLECVQDMDHENMFWYRQDPGLGLRLIYFSYDVKMKEKGDIPEGYSVSREKKERFSLILESASTNQTSMYLCASSLRDTIYFGEGSWLTVV.